Listed below are T cell receptor beta chains from one sample, sequenced in a study of blood T cell repertoires in COVID-19. The repertoire was sequenced with immunoSEQ multiplex PCR; TCRdb's copy has only in-frame clones and lacks some. The sample yields tens of thousands of clones, more than 75% seen once. Sequencing was performed on peripheral blood. The receptors originated from a woman aged 80 or over with active COVID-19. The CDR3 runs from the conserved cysteine through the conserved F or W. D genes are given only for firm matches. Clone size is stated in some rows and not others, as once, few, many or a class when expanded.

v_gene: TRBV27
d_gene: TRBD1
j_gene: TRBJ1-4
abundance: .
CDR3nt: TGTGCCAGCAGTTTGTCAGGGGGAGTCGCAACTAATGAAAAACTGTTTTTT
CDR3aa: CASSLSGGVATNEKLFF

v_gene: TRBV7-9
d_gene: TRBD1
j_gene: TRBJ1-2
abundance: .
CDR3nt: TGTGCCAGCAGCTTAGAGGACAGGGGGTATGGCTACACCTTC
CDR3aa: CASSLEDRGYGYTF

v_gene: TRBV16
d_gene: .
j_gene: TRBJ2-1
abundance: .
CDR3nt: TGTGCCAGCAGTCAAGCGCAGGGGCATGAGCAGTTCTTC
CDR3aa: CASSQAQGHEQFF

v_gene: TRBV10-3
d_gene: TRBD1
j_gene: TRBJ2-3
abundance: .
CDR3nt: TGTGCCATCAGTCCTAACAGGGGTGTGGGCACAGATACGCAGTATTTT
CDR3aa: CAISPNRGVGTDTQYF

v_gene: TRBV6-5
d_gene: .
j_gene: TRBJ2-2
abundance: once
CDR3nt: TGTGCCAGCAGTTACTCGAGGAACACCGGGGAGCTGTTTTTT
CDR3aa: CASSYSRNTGELFF

v_gene: TRBV27
d_gene: .
j_gene: TRBJ2-1
abundance: .
CDR3nt: TGTGCCAGCAGTCCCCTAGGAACCTACGATGAGCAGTTCTTC
CDR3aa: CASSPLGTYDEQFF

v_gene: TRBV12-3/TRBV12-4
d_gene: TRBD1
j_gene: TRBJ1-2
abundance: .
CDR3nt: TGTGCCAGCAGTCGGGGGACAGACTTAACCTTC
CDR3aa: CASSRGTDLTF

v_gene: TRBV20-1
d_gene: .
j_gene: TRBJ1-2
abundance: .
CDR3nt: TGCAGTGCTAGTCGGACAGACTATGGCTACACCTTC
CDR3aa: CSASRTDYGYTF

v_gene: TRBV28
d_gene: .
j_gene: TRBJ2-7
abundance: .
CDR3nt: TGTGCCAGCAGTGAAACAGGGAGGCAGTACTTC
CDR3aa: CASSETGRQYF

v_gene: TRBV3-1/TRBV3-2
d_gene: .
j_gene: TRBJ2-5
abundance: .
CDR3nt: TGTGCCAGCAGCCCTACAGAGTACCAAGAGACCCAGTACTTC
CDR3aa: CASSPTEYQETQYF

v_gene: TRBV29-1
d_gene: TRBD2
j_gene: TRBJ2-2
abundance: .
CDR3nt: TGCAGCGTTGTGGAGGGAGGGCGTGACGGGGAGCTGTTTTTT
CDR3aa: CSVVEGGRDGELFF

v_gene: TRBV6-5
d_gene: .
j_gene: TRBJ1-1
abundance: .
CDR3nt: TGTGCCAGCAGTAGGGTGGGGGGTGAAGCTTTCTTT
CDR3aa: CASSRVGGEAFF

v_gene: TRBV5-1
d_gene: .
j_gene: TRBJ1-5
abundance: .
CDR3nt: TGCGCCAGCAGCCCCCTTGGGGGGGATCAGCCCCAGCATTTT
CDR3aa: CASSPLGGDQPQHF

v_gene: TRBV5-4
d_gene: TRBD1
j_gene: TRBJ1-2
abundance: .
CDR3nt: TGTGCCTCGGGACAGGCTAAATATGGCTACACCTTC
CDR3aa: CASGQAKYGYTF

v_gene: TRBV28
d_gene: TRBD2
j_gene: TRBJ2-2
abundance: .
CDR3nt: TGTGCCAGCAGTTACAGTGGACTAGGGCCGAACACCGGGGAGCTGTTTTTT
CDR3aa: CASSYSGLGPNTGELFF

v_gene: TRBV19
d_gene: TRBD1
j_gene: TRBJ2-1
abundance: .
CDR3nt: TGTGCCAGTAGTTCCCGGACAGGGGGGAGCTACAATGAGCAGTTCTTC
CDR3aa: CASSSRTGGSYNEQFF

v_gene: TRBV18
d_gene: .
j_gene: TRBJ2-7
abundance: .
CDR3nt: TGTGCCAGCTCAGGTCTAGCGTCCTCCTACGAGCAGTACTTC
CDR3aa: CASSGLASSYEQYF

v_gene: TRBV2
d_gene: TRBD1
j_gene: TRBJ1-4
abundance: .
CDR3nt: TGTGCCAGCAGACCCGACAGGGATCTTGAAAAACTGTTTTTT
CDR3aa: CASRPDRDLEKLFF

v_gene: TRBV5-1
d_gene: .
j_gene: TRBJ1-6
abundance: .
CDR3nt: TGCGCCAGCAGCTTGGAAGGAGTGGATAATTCACCCCTCCACTTT
CDR3aa: CASSLEGVDNSPLHF

v_gene: TRBV19
d_gene: TRBD1
j_gene: TRBJ2-3
abundance: .
CDR3nt: TGTGCCAGTAGTTATTGGACAGGGGGGTCAGATACGCAGTATTTT
CDR3aa: CASSYWTGGSDTQYF

v_gene: TRBV7-2
d_gene: .
j_gene: TRBJ1-5
abundance: .
CDR3nt: TGTGCCAGCAGCTATGGGACATATCAGCCCCAGCATTTT
CDR3aa: CASSYGTYQPQHF

v_gene: TRBV5-1
d_gene: .
j_gene: TRBJ1-2
abundance: .
CDR3nt: TGCGCCAGCAGCTTGGTAGGGACTCCTAACTATGGCTACACCTTC
CDR3aa: CASSLVGTPNYGYTF

v_gene: TRBV6-1
d_gene: TRBD1
j_gene: TRBJ2-7
abundance: .
CDR3nt: TGTGCCAGCAGTGAAGGGGGACAGGGGGGAGCCTTTGGCTACGAGCAGTACTTC
CDR3aa: CASSEGGQGGAFGYEQYF

v_gene: TRBV6-1
d_gene: .
j_gene: TRBJ1-2
abundance: once
CDR3nt: TGTGCCAGCAGTGAGTCCCCCCTCTATGGCTACACCTTC
CDR3aa: CASSESPLYGYTF

v_gene: TRBV11-2
d_gene: TRBD2
j_gene: TRBJ2-3
abundance: .
CDR3nt: TGTGCCAGCAGCTCGGGACTAGCGGGAGGCACAGATACGCAGTATTTT
CDR3aa: CASSSGLAGGTDTQYF

v_gene: TRBV7-2
d_gene: TRBD1
j_gene: TRBJ2-1
abundance: .
CDR3nt: TGTGCCAGCAGCTCGCGGACAGGCTCCTACAATGAGCAGTTCTTC
CDR3aa: CASSSRTGSYNEQFF

v_gene: TRBV5-1
d_gene: TRBD2
j_gene: TRBJ2-3
abundance: .
CDR3nt: TGCGCCAGCAGCACTAGCGGTCCCACCGCAGATACGCAGTATTTT
CDR3aa: CASSTSGPTADTQYF

v_gene: TRBV19
d_gene: TRBD2
j_gene: TRBJ2-1
abundance: .
CDR3nt: TGTGCCAGTAGTCTCGCCACTAGCGGGAGGAATGAGCAGTTCTTC
CDR3aa: CASSLATSGRNEQFF

v_gene: TRBV6-5
d_gene: TRBD1
j_gene: TRBJ2-7
abundance: few
CDR3nt: TGTGCCAGCCACTCCGGGACAGGGCTTTCCTACGAGCAGTACTTC
CDR3aa: CASHSGTGLSYEQYF

v_gene: TRBV4-1
d_gene: TRBD1
j_gene: TRBJ2-2
abundance: few
CDR3nt: TGCGCCAGCAGCCCATACTTAATCACAGGGGTTGGTACCGGGGAGCTGTTTTTT
CDR3aa: CASSPYLITGVGTGELFF

v_gene: TRBV5-1
d_gene: TRBD2
j_gene: TRBJ2-2
abundance: .
CDR3nt: TGCGCCAGCAGCTTGATAGCGGGAGCCCCCGGGGAGCTGTTTTTT
CDR3aa: CASSLIAGAPGELFF

v_gene: TRBV11-2
d_gene: .
j_gene: TRBJ1-1
abundance: .
CDR3nt: TGTGCCAGCAGCTTTTTTGATGGCGGGGGCACTGAAGCTTTCTTT
CDR3aa: CASSFFDGGGTEAFF

v_gene: TRBV18
d_gene: .
j_gene: TRBJ2-7
abundance: .
CDR3nt: TGTGCCAGCTCACCACCCCAGACCTACGAGCAGTACTTC
CDR3aa: CASSPPQTYEQYF

v_gene: TRBV18
d_gene: TRBD2
j_gene: TRBJ2-7
abundance: .
CDR3nt: TGTGCCAGCTCACCAACTAGCGGGAGCCTTAACGAGCAGTACTTC
CDR3aa: CASSPTSGSLNEQYF

v_gene: TRBV7-3
d_gene: .
j_gene: TRBJ2-2
abundance: .
CDR3nt: TGTGCCAGCAGCTTAAATACAGGGAACACCGGGGAGCTGTTTTTT
CDR3aa: CASSLNTGNTGELFF

v_gene: TRBV6-6
d_gene: .
j_gene: TRBJ1-1
abundance: once
CDR3nt: .
CDR3aa: CASSSSTGLNTEAFF

v_gene: TRBV5-6
d_gene: .
j_gene: TRBJ2-5
abundance: .
CDR3nt: TGTGCCAGCAGTTGGGAGGCTTCAGAGACCCAGTACTTC
CDR3aa: CASSWEASETQYF

v_gene: TRBV7-2
d_gene: .
j_gene: TRBJ1-3
abundance: .
CDR3nt: TGTGCCAGCAGCTTAAATAACGGGAGGGCTGGAAACACCATATATTTT
CDR3aa: CASSLNNGRAGNTIYF

v_gene: TRBV5-1
d_gene: TRBD1
j_gene: TRBJ1-3
abundance: .
CDR3nt: TGCGCCAGCAGCTTGGGACAGGGACCTGGAAACACCATATATTTT
CDR3aa: CASSLGQGPGNTIYF

v_gene: TRBV20-1
d_gene: TRBD2
j_gene: TRBJ2-7
abundance: .
CDR3nt: TGCAGTGCTAGTACGCTAGCGGGAGCGTTCTACGAGCAGTACTTC
CDR3aa: CSASTLAGAFYEQYF

v_gene: TRBV6-6
d_gene: .
j_gene: TRBJ2-3
abundance: .
CDR3nt: TGTGCCAGCAGTCCCCGACCTCTCAGGGGCGGAACAGATACGCAGTATTTT
CDR3aa: CASSPRPLRGGTDTQYF

v_gene: TRBV6-5
d_gene: TRBD1
j_gene: TRBJ1-1
abundance: .
CDR3nt: TGTGCCAGCAGTAAATCTCAGGGGGCGGCTTTCTTT
CDR3aa: CASSKSQGAAFF

v_gene: TRBV6-5
d_gene: TRBD2
j_gene: TRBJ2-7
abundance: .
CDR3nt: TGTGCCAGCAGAGCCACTAGCGGGAGCTCCTACGAGCAGTACTTC
CDR3aa: CASRATSGSSYEQYF

v_gene: TRBV7-6
d_gene: .
j_gene: TRBJ1-5
abundance: few
CDR3nt: TGTGCCAGCAGCTTAGCCAGAGGGCCTGGTCAGCCCCAGCATTTT
CDR3aa: CASSLARGPGQPQHF

v_gene: TRBV4-1
d_gene: .
j_gene: TRBJ2-1
abundance: .
CDR3nt: TGCGCCAGCAGCCAAGATGATTATGCCGGGAATGAGCAGTTCTTC
CDR3aa: CASSQDDYAGNEQFF

v_gene: TRBV18
d_gene: .
j_gene: TRBJ2-7
abundance: .
CDR3nt: TGTGCCAGCTCACCCGCTAGTTACGAGCAGTACTTC
CDR3aa: CASSPASYEQYF

v_gene: TRBV6-5
d_gene: TRBD2
j_gene: TRBJ2-3
abundance: .
CDR3nt: TGTGCCAGCCGACCAGCGGGACCAGATACGCAGTATTTT
CDR3aa: CASRPAGPDTQYF

v_gene: TRBV4-3
d_gene: TRBD2
j_gene: TRBJ2-1
abundance: .
CDR3nt: TGCGCCAGCAGTCGCGGGACTAGCGGATACAATGAGCAGTTCTTC
CDR3aa: CASSRGTSGYNEQFF

v_gene: TRBV7-3
d_gene: TRBD1
j_gene: TRBJ2-6
abundance: .
CDR3nt: TGTGCCAGCAGCCGGACAGGGGCTGGGGCCAACGTCCTGACTTTC
CDR3aa: CASSRTGAGANVLTF

v_gene: TRBV7-8
d_gene: TRBD2
j_gene: TRBJ2-5
abundance: .
CDR3nt: TGTGCCAGCAGCTATCTAGCGGGAGGGGAGACCCAGTACTTC
CDR3aa: CASSYLAGGETQYF

v_gene: TRBV21-1
d_gene: .
j_gene: TRBJ2-6
abundance: .
CDR3nt: TGTGCCAGCAGCTCAAATCCGAGGCGGGGGGCCAACGTCCTGACTTTC
CDR3aa: CASSSNPRRGANVLTF

v_gene: TRBV19
d_gene: .
j_gene: TRBJ2-3
abundance: .
CDR3nt: TGTGCCAGTAGTTTAAGCCCAGATACGCAGTATTTT
CDR3aa: CASSLSPDTQYF

v_gene: TRBV18
d_gene: .
j_gene: TRBJ2-5
abundance: .
CDR3nt: TGTGCCAGCTCACCTAGGACAAGTGATGCGGAGACCCAGTACTTC
CDR3aa: CASSPRTSDAETQYF

v_gene: TRBV6-5
d_gene: TRBD1
j_gene: TRBJ2-7
abundance: .
CDR3nt: TGTGCCAGCAGACCAACCCGGGACAGGACCGACGAGCAGTACTTC
CDR3aa: CASRPTRDRTDEQYF

v_gene: TRBV28
d_gene: TRBD1
j_gene: TRBJ2-5
abundance: .
CDR3nt: TGTGCCAGCAGTACGGACAGGGGAGGGACCCAGTACTTC
CDR3aa: CASSTDRGGTQYF